The 4 T cell receptor beta chains listed next were all sequenced from one sample in a study of T cell changes during pregnancy in multiple sclerosis. TCRdb keeps only in-frame clones here, not all; method: immunoSEQ multiplex PCR. Of more than 90,000 clones listed, roughly nine tenths are singletons. This specimen was peripheral blood, taken in the first trimester of pregnancy. The receptors were sampled from a female donor with multiple sclerosis, enrolled in a pregnancy study.

V and J are TRBV28 and TRBJ2-7, with TRBD1 matching 10 bases. The CDR3 consists of 17 residues. Germline CDR1 and CDR2: MDHEN and SYDVKM. The J segment lost 0 bases and the V segment lost 6 bases, leaving 11 bases of the junction unmatched. DNA of the CDR3: TGTGCCAGCAGCCCGGGAGTCCGGGACAGGGGCTCCTACGAGCAGTACTTC. As protein: CASSPGVRDRGSYEQYF.

The V gene is TRBV4-3, the J gene TRBJ1-2; D is unclear. This CDR3 spans 15 amino acids. Deletions cut 5 bases from V and 0 bases from J, with 13 bases between. Germline V lookup: CDR1 LGHNA, CDR2 YSLEER. The CDR3 sequence is CASSALTYSNYGYTF. The CDR3 bases are TGCGCCAGCAGCGCCCTGACATACTCTAACTATGGCTACACCTTC.

The V gene is TRBV30, the J gene TRBJ1-6, with D uncertain. The CDR3 consists of 17 residues. Trimming took off 5 bases at V and 0 bases at J, with 17 bases between the two ends. Germline assignment: CDR1 GTSNPN and CDR2 SVGIG (reference sequence). The CDR3 here is CAWEGVTPSSYNSPLHF. The CDR3 nucleotides are TGTGCCTGGGAGGGCGTCACTCCGAGCTCCTATAATTCACCCCTCCACTTT.

The rearrangement links TRBV5-8 to TRBJ2-7, with 7 bases lining up with TRBD1. The germline V gene has CDR1 SGHTS and CDR2 YDEGEE. The V and J ends lost 3 bases and 3 bases, in that order; junction bases with no gene match: 3. There are 13 residues in the CDR3. CDR3 coding DNA: TGTGCCAGCAGCTGGGGACAGCTCTACGAGCAGTACTTC. Protein product: CASSWGQLYEQYF. Drawing the rest from reference TRBV5-8 and TRBJ2-7, the complete variable domain is EAGVTQSPTHLIKTRGQQATLRCSPISGHTSVYWYQQALGLGLQFLLWYDEGEERNRGNFPPRFSGRQFPNYSSELNVNALELEDSALYLCASSWGQLYEQYFGPGTRLTVT.